The 19 T cell receptor beta chains in this list originate from one sample, sequenced in a study of Graves' ophthalmopathy and Graves' hyperthyroidism. The sequenced template was RNA, covering the TCR beta CDR3 region. An initial RT-PCR round employing HTBI primers preceded a second-round multiplex PCR. TCRdb analysed the multiplex PCR reads with MiXCR anew, one entry per CDR3 protein. The table lists over a million distinct CDR3 sequences, around a third of them singletons. Sequenced material: peripheral blood or thyroid tissue (not recorded which). Receptor source: an adult man with Graves' hyperthyroidism.

This clonotype was observed many times. The chain is built from TRBV7-2 and TRBJ1-5, with D perhaps matching TRBD1 (5 bases). Trimming stripped 1 base from V and 1 base from J, with 11 bases between. The CDR3 is 16 amino acids. Germline CDR1 and CDR2: SGHTA and FQGNSA. The CDR3 sequence: CASSLDRRASNQPQHF. CDR3 DNA sequence: TGTGCCAGCAGCTTAGACAGGAGAGCGAGCAATCAGCCCCAGCATTTT.

This clonotype was seen a handful of times. V and J are TRBV6-5 and TRBJ1-1; no firm D call. This CDR3 has 15 amino acids. Trimming shortened V by 0 bases and J by 0 bases, and 8 bases separated the two germline ends. Germline-derived CDR1 and CDR2 are MNHEY and SVGAGI. The CDR3: CASSYSGSLNTEAFF. DNA of the CDR3: TGTGCCAGCAGTTACTCTGGAAGTTTGAACACTGAAGCTTTCTTT.

About this clonotype itself: A much larger clone differs from this one at a single base, so this may be a read error. V gene TRBV7-9 combines with J gene TRBJ2-7; the match to TRBD2 covers 10 bases. The CDR3 length is 17 residues. Per the germline V gene, CDR1 is SEHNR and CDR2 is FQNEAQ (reference sequence). V gave up 2 bases and J gave up 6 bases; unmatched junction bases: 13. The chain's CDR3 is CASSLYRPSGRDPEQYF. CDR3 nucleotides: TGTGCCAGCAGCTTATACCGCCCAAGCGGGAGGGATCCCGAGCAGTACTTC.

The rearrangement uses TRBV4-3 and TRBJ2-7; weak D call: TRBD1 (5 bases). CDR1 is LGHNA, CDR2 YSLEER, per germline. The CDR3 covers 16 residues. The ends were cut back, 0 bases at V and 3 bases at J, with 15 bases in the middle. Here the CDR3 reads CASSQEAGLGHYEQYF. The CDR3 nucleotides read TGCGCCAGCAGCCAAGAGGCCGGGTTAGGACACTACGAGCAGTACTTC.

The chain employs TRBV5-6 and TRBJ2-7; D is undetermined. Germline loops: CDR1 SGHDT, CDR2 YYEEEE. V was trimmed by 2 bases and J by 2 bases, leaving 8 bases between them. The length of the CDR3 is 13 residues. As DNA, the CDR3 is TGTGCCAGCAGCTTCCCTGATCCCTACGAGCAGTACTTC. The encoded protein is CASSFPDPYEQYF.

The genes are TRBV10-2 and TRBJ1-3; D unresolved. The length of the CDR3 is 12 residues. V lost 4 bases, J lost 4 bases, and 5 bases lay in between. The V gene's germline CDR1 is WSHSY and CDR2 SAAADI. For the CDR3, the DNA is TGCGCCAGCAGTGGCAGAGGAAACACCATATATTTT. Translation: CASSGRGNTIYF.

This clonotype has at least ten counts. V is TRBV7-8 and J is TRBJ2-2; 11 nucleotides match TRBD2. The CDR3 covers 14 residues. The ends lost 6 bases at V and 5 bases at J; junction bases unmatched: 2. The germline V gene has CDR1 SGHVS and CDR2 FQNEAQ. The CDR3 nucleotides are TGTGCCAGCAGTCCTAGCGGGGGGACCGGGGAGCTGTTTTTT. It yields the protein CASSPSGGTGELFF. Variable domain in full (rest from reference TRBV7-8 and TRBJ2-2): GAGVSQSPRYKVAKRGQDVALRCDPISGHVSLFWYQQALGQGPEFLTYFQNEAQLDKSGLPSDRFFAERPEGSVSTLKIQRTQQEDSAVYLCASSPSGGTGELFFGEGSRLTVL.

Only a few counts were recorded for this clonotype. Mismatch with germline at one junction end may stem from a read error. The rearrangement uses TRBV12-3 or TRBV12-4 and TRBJ2-5; 9 bases align to TRBD2. The CDR3 loop spans 16 amino acids. This chain's CDR3 is CASSVAGAPVRGTQYF. In nucleotides, the CDR3 is TGTGCCAGCAGTGTAGCGGGAGCTCCCGTGCGTGGGACCCAGTACTTC.

This clonotype was recorded at least ten times. The chain combines TRBV7-2 with TRBJ2-5, with 10 bases fitting TRBD1. V was clipped by 5 bases and J by 5 bases; unmatched bases: 8. The CDR3 totals 15 residues. Germline V gene data show CDR1 as SGHTA and CDR2 as FQGNSA. The CDR3 region is CASSLGTGVAETQYF. The CDR3 nucleotides are TGTGCCAGCAGCCTAGGGACAGGGGTTGCGGAGACCCAGTACTTC.

This clonotype was observed a handful of times. The chain employs TRBV11-2 and TRBJ2-5; 7 bases line up with TRBD1. The CDR3 length is 14 residues. In germline, CDR1 is SGHAT, CDR2 FQNNGV. V dropped 1 base and J dropped 3; count of bases not matched to a gene: 2. The CDR3 spells CASSLGDSKETQYF. Written as DNA, the CDR3 is TGTGCCAGCAGCTTAGGGGACAGTAAAGAGACCCAGTACTTC.

The DNA of the CDR3 is TGCGCCAGCAGCTCAGGACCTGGCGCAGATACGCAGTATTTT. It codes for CASSSGPGADTQYF. V usage is TRBV5-1 and J usage is TRBJ2-3; D is unresolved. Looked up from germline, CDR1 is SGHRS and CDR2 is YFSETQ. V was pared by 3 bases and J by 4 bases, with 12 bases between. This CDR3 is 14 amino acids long.

This clonotype was seen a few times. CDR3 coding DNA: TGTGCCAGCACCCTTGGTTCATCGAACTATGGCTACACCTTC. This codes for CASTLGSSNYGYTF. The chain employs TRBV7-2 and TRBJ1-2; D is uncertain. Germline V gene data show CDR1 as SGHTA and CDR2 as FQGNSA. V lost 7 bases and J 2 bases, leaving 14 bases between the germline ends. CDR3 length: 14 residues.

This clonotype was detected only a few times. This chain joins TRBV6-5 and TRBJ2-7; 13 bases are a match to TRBD2. J was trimmed by 6 bases and V by 6 bases; bases with no gene match: 5. The CDR3 sequence is 14 residues long. Germline values: CDR1 MNHEY, CDR2 SVGAGI. The CDR3 coding sequence is TGTGCCAGCAGAGGACTAGCGGGAGCTTTCGAGCAGTACTTC. This encodes CASRGLAGAFEQYF.

The chain is built from TRBV10-1 and TRBJ2-7; D may correspond to TRBD1 or TRBD2 (5 bases each). Germline values: CDR1 WNHNN, CDR2 SYGVQD (reference sequence). The CDR3 is made up of 15 amino acids. The V and J ends lost 3 bases and 2 bases respectively, with 14 bases between them. This CDR3 reads CASSDPRDGPYEQYF. Written as DNA, the CDR3 is TGCGCCAGCAGTGACCCTAGGGACGGCCCCTACGAGCAGTACTTC.

The chain combines TRBV7-4 with TRBJ2-7; TRBD2 matches at 12 bases. The CDR3 contains 14 residues. V was pared by 11 bases and J by 2 bases, with 7 bases of the junction left unmatched. Germline values: CDR1 SGHVT, CDR2 SQSDAQ. The chain's CDR3 is CAWSGLAGPYEQYF. CDR3 sequence (DNA): TGTGCCTGGAGTGGACTAGCGGGACCCTACGAGCAGTACTTC.

This clonotype was detected a few times. The chain combines TRBV12-3 or TRBV12-4 with TRBJ1-1; possible D gene TRBD1, 6 bases. This CDR3 comprises 16 residues. Trimming pared 9 bases from V and 3 bases from J, leaving 23 bases between. CDR3 coding DNA: TGTGCCAGGAGAAACAGGGCCACCGAGGGGCACACTGAAGCTTTCTTT. Residues: CARRNRATEGHTEAFF.

This clonotype occurred many times. The V call is TRBV15, the J call TRBJ1-5, with D uncertain. The CDR3 is made up of 14 amino acids. Between the trimmed V and J ends, which lost 1 base and 4 bases, there was a span of 8 bases. Germline lookup yields CDR1 LNHNV and CDR2 YYDKDF (reference sequence). The CDR3 is CATSRAGVNQPQHF. In DNA form, the CDR3 reads TGTGCCACCAGCAGAGCAGGTGTTAATCAGCCCCAGCATTTT.

The rearrangement links TRBV5-1 to TRBJ2-2; D is unresolved. V lost 1 base and J 7 bases, leaving 14 bases between the germline ends. The CDR3 has 15 residues. The germline gives CDR1 SGHRS, CDR2 YFSETQ. The CDR3 here is CASSLSANRIGELFF. The CDR3 nucleotides read TGCGCCAGCAGCTTGAGTGCGAATCGGATCGGGGAGCTGTTTTTT.

This clonotype was detected ten times or more. The chain joins TRBV6-5 to TRBJ2-7; 8 bases map to TRBD1. V dropped 10 bases and J dropped 4; count of bases not matched to a gene: 6. The length of the CDR3 is 12 residues. Germline CDR1 is MNHEY and CDR2 is SVGAGI. The chain's CDR3 is CATKTGAYEQYF. CDR3 nucleotide sequence: TGTGCCACAAAGACAGGGGCTTACGAGCAGTACTTC.